The 16 T cell receptor beta chains presented below share a single source sample, sequenced in a study of T-cell memory formation after mild COVID-19. In TCRdb, the 5' RACE reads were re-called with MiXCR into one record per CDR3 protein. The sample yields around 250,000 distinct CDR3 sequences, more than 8% seen once. The sequenced material came from PBMCs or a T cell subset sorted from them (not recorded which). These receptors all come from a man younger than 35 who had mild COVID-19 (a few samples of this study predate the infection). Cell type and time point are not known.

The V gene is TRBV19, the J gene TRBJ2-3, with 7 bases identical to TRBD2. The trim removed 3 bases at V and 1 base at J, leaving 10 bases unmatched. Germline CDR1 and CDR2: LNHDA and SQIVND (reference sequence). CDR3 size: 17 residues. CDR3 region: CASSIGSNAGGTDTQYF. Written as DNA, the CDR3 is TGTGCCAGTAGTATCGGGTCTAATGCGGGGGGCACAGATACGCAGTATTTT.

This clonotype was picked up a small number of times. The chain carries TRBV6-2 or TRBV6-3 and TRBJ2-5; perhaps TRBD2 as D (6 bases). The CDR3 spans 12 residues. Per the germline V gene, CDR1 is MNHEY and CDR2 is SVGEGT. V lost 5 bases, J lost 9 bases, and 13 bases lay in between. The CDR3 loop reads CASSALGDSQYF. The DNA of the CDR3 is TGTGCCAGCAGTGCCCTCGGGGACTCCCAGTACTTC.

This clonotype was counted many times. The rearrangement joins TRBV5-1 to TRBJ2-1; D is unclear. From germline, CDR1 is SGHRS and CDR2 YFSETQ. The CDR3 has 15 amino acids. With 4 bases removed from V and 3 bases from J, the gap between germline ends came to 14 bases. CDR3 nucleotide sequence: TGCGCCAGCAGCCCTGCCTCTAGAAGCTACAATGAGCAGTTCTTC. This gives the protein CASSPASRSYNEQFF.

This clonotype was counted only a few times. The J gene is TRBJ1-2, the V gene TRBV4-3; D gene unclear. CDR1 is LGHNA, CDR2 YSLEER, per germline. Trimming left V 0 bases short and J 0 bases short, with 14 bases between. The CDR3 covers 17 residues. CDR3 sequence (DNA): TGCGCCAGCAGCCAAGATCTGTTGGGTGGAGCTAACTATGGCTACACCTTC. It is translated as CASSQDLLGGANYGYTF.

The V and J genes are TRBV4-1 and TRBJ2-1, with 12 bases identical to TRBD1. The CDR3 is made up of 15 amino acids. CDR1 and CDR2 (germline): MGHRA, YSYEKL. V gave up 5 bases and J gave up 3 bases; unmatched junction bases: 2. For the CDR3, the DNA is TGCGCCAGCAGCGGGACAGGGGGCTTCTACAATGAGCAGTTCTTC. This codes for CASSGTGGFYNEQFF.

This clonotype was counted at least ten times. V gene TRBV6-1 combines with J gene TRBJ2-2; D gene unclear. The V gene's germline CDR1 is MNHNS and CDR2 SASEGT. Trimming shortened V by 1 base and J by 5 bases, and 8 bases separated the two germline ends. This CDR3 comprises 14 residues. The CDR3 protein is CASSEGAETGELFF. The CDR3 DNA reads as TGTGCCAGCAGTGAAGGGGCAGAAACCGGGGAGCTGTTTTTT.

The rearrangement links TRBV4-1 to TRBJ2-3; possibly TRBD1 or TRBD2 for D (6 bases each). The CDR3 contains 15 residues. V was pared by 4 bases and J by 7 bases, with 18 bases between. Looked up from germline, CDR1 is MGHRA and CDR2 is YSYEKL. The CDR3 bases are TGCGCCAGCAGCCCCCTCCGGGGGCTTCAGAATACGCAGTATTTT. Residues: CASSPLRGLQNTQYF.

There are many counts of this clonotype. The chain carries TRBV5-1 and TRBJ2-3; maybe TRBD1 (6 bases). The V end was cut by 4 bases, the J end by 6 bases, with 15 bases between. Germline assignment: CDR1 SGHRS and CDR2 YFSETQ. The CDR3 extends over 14 amino acids. The CDR3 spells CASSTQGYPDTQYF. The CDR3 region has the DNA TGCGCCAGCAGCACTCAGGGGTATCCGGATACGCAGTATTTT.

This clonotype has a handful of counts. V is TRBV20-1 and J is TRBJ2-3; D is undetermined. Germline V lookup: CDR1 DFQATT, CDR2 SNEGSKA (reference sequence). Trimming removed 8 bases from V and 4 bases from J, with 16 bases in between. The CDR3 sequence is 13 residues long. In DNA form, the CDR3 reads TGCAGTCCTTGGGATTCCACCTCAGATACGCAGTATTTT. Translation gives CSPWDSTSDTQYF.

The chain recombines TRBV7-9 with TRBJ1-5; D is possibly TRBD1 (6 bases). Germline V gene lookup returns CDR1 SEHNR and CDR2 FQNEAQ (reference sequence). The CDR3 length is 14 residues. The ends were cut back, 6 bases at V and 5 bases at J, with 14 bases in the middle. CDR3 nucleotides: TGTGCCAGCAGTTCTGACAGGCGAGATCAGCCCCAGCATTTT. Translating it yields CASSSDRRDQPQHF.

This sequence joins TRBV10-3 and TRBJ1-1; perhaps TRBD1 as D (6 bases). Trimming pared 3 bases from V and 1 base from J, leaving 15 bases between. The CDR3 runs 16 residues. Germline CDR1 is ENHRY and CDR2 is SYGVKD. CDR3 in DNA: TGTGCCATCAGTGAAGGAATGGGGGCCGGGAACACTGAAGCTTTCTTT. It translates to CAISEGMGAGNTEAFF.

The chain carries TRBV5-1 and TRBJ2-2; 8 positions match TRBD2. In germline, CDR1 is SGHRS, CDR2 YFSETQ. This CDR3 has 15 amino acids. The J segment lost 3 bases and the V segment lost 5 bases, leaving 6 bases of the junction unmatched. The chain's CDR3 is CASSSGGGHTGELFF. The CDR3 DNA reads as TGCGCCAGCAGTTCCGGCGGGGGGCACACCGGGGAGCTGTTTTTT. Full variable domain (remainder filled in from reference TRBV5-1 and TRBJ2-2): KAGVTQTPRYLIKTRGQQVTLSCSPISGHRSVSWYQQTPGQGLQFLFEYFSETQRNKGNFPGRFSGRQFSNSRSEMNVSTLELGDSALYLCASSSGGGHTGELFFGEGSRLTVL.

This sequence joins TRBV6-2 or TRBV6-3 and TRBJ2-3; 10 bases match TRBD2. Unmatched junction bases numbered 14, after V lost 6 bases and J lost 5 bases. Germline V gene lookup returns CDR1 MNHEY and CDR2 SVGEGT. This CDR3 spans 17 amino acids. DNA for the CDR3: TGTGCCAGCAGCATAGTCACTAGCGGGAAACACGGAGATACGCAGTATTTT. Amino acid sequence: CASSIVTSGKHGDTQYF.

This clonotype was found a few times. The chain has TRBV7-2 and TRBJ2-7; maybe TRBD2 (5 bases). Germline V lookup: CDR1 SGHTA, CDR2 FQGNSA. The CDR3 length is 15 residues. Trimming shortened V by 1 base and J by 7 bases, and 17 bases separated the two germline ends. The CDR3 here is CASSLGLGNPREQYF. For the CDR3, the DNA is TGTGCCAGCAGCTTAGGACTCGGGAACCCGAGGGAGCAGTACTTC.

In this sample, this clonotype turned up many times. The chain couples TRBV20-1 to TRBJ2-1; unclear D gene. Trimming shortened V by 1 base and J by 4 bases, and 17 bases separated the two germline ends. Germline loops: CDR1 DFQATT, CDR2 SNEGSKA (reference sequence). This CDR3 is built from 16 residues. The CDR3 DNA follows: TGCAGTGCTAGAGTTCCTGGGATCCAGACTTACAATGAGCAGTTCTTC. Protein product: CSARVPGIQTYNEQFF.

This clonotype was seen a handful of times. This chain uses TRBV29-1 with TRBJ2-5, with 7 nucleotides matching TRBD2. CDR3 length equals 13 residues. Losses at the gene ends were 5 bases for V and 0 bases for J; bases not matched to a gene: 3. The germline CDR1 and CDR2 sequences are SQVTM and ANQGSEA. For the CDR3, the DNA is TGCAGCGTTTTGCTAGCGGACCAAGAGACCCAGTACTTC. It encodes CSVLLADQETQYF.